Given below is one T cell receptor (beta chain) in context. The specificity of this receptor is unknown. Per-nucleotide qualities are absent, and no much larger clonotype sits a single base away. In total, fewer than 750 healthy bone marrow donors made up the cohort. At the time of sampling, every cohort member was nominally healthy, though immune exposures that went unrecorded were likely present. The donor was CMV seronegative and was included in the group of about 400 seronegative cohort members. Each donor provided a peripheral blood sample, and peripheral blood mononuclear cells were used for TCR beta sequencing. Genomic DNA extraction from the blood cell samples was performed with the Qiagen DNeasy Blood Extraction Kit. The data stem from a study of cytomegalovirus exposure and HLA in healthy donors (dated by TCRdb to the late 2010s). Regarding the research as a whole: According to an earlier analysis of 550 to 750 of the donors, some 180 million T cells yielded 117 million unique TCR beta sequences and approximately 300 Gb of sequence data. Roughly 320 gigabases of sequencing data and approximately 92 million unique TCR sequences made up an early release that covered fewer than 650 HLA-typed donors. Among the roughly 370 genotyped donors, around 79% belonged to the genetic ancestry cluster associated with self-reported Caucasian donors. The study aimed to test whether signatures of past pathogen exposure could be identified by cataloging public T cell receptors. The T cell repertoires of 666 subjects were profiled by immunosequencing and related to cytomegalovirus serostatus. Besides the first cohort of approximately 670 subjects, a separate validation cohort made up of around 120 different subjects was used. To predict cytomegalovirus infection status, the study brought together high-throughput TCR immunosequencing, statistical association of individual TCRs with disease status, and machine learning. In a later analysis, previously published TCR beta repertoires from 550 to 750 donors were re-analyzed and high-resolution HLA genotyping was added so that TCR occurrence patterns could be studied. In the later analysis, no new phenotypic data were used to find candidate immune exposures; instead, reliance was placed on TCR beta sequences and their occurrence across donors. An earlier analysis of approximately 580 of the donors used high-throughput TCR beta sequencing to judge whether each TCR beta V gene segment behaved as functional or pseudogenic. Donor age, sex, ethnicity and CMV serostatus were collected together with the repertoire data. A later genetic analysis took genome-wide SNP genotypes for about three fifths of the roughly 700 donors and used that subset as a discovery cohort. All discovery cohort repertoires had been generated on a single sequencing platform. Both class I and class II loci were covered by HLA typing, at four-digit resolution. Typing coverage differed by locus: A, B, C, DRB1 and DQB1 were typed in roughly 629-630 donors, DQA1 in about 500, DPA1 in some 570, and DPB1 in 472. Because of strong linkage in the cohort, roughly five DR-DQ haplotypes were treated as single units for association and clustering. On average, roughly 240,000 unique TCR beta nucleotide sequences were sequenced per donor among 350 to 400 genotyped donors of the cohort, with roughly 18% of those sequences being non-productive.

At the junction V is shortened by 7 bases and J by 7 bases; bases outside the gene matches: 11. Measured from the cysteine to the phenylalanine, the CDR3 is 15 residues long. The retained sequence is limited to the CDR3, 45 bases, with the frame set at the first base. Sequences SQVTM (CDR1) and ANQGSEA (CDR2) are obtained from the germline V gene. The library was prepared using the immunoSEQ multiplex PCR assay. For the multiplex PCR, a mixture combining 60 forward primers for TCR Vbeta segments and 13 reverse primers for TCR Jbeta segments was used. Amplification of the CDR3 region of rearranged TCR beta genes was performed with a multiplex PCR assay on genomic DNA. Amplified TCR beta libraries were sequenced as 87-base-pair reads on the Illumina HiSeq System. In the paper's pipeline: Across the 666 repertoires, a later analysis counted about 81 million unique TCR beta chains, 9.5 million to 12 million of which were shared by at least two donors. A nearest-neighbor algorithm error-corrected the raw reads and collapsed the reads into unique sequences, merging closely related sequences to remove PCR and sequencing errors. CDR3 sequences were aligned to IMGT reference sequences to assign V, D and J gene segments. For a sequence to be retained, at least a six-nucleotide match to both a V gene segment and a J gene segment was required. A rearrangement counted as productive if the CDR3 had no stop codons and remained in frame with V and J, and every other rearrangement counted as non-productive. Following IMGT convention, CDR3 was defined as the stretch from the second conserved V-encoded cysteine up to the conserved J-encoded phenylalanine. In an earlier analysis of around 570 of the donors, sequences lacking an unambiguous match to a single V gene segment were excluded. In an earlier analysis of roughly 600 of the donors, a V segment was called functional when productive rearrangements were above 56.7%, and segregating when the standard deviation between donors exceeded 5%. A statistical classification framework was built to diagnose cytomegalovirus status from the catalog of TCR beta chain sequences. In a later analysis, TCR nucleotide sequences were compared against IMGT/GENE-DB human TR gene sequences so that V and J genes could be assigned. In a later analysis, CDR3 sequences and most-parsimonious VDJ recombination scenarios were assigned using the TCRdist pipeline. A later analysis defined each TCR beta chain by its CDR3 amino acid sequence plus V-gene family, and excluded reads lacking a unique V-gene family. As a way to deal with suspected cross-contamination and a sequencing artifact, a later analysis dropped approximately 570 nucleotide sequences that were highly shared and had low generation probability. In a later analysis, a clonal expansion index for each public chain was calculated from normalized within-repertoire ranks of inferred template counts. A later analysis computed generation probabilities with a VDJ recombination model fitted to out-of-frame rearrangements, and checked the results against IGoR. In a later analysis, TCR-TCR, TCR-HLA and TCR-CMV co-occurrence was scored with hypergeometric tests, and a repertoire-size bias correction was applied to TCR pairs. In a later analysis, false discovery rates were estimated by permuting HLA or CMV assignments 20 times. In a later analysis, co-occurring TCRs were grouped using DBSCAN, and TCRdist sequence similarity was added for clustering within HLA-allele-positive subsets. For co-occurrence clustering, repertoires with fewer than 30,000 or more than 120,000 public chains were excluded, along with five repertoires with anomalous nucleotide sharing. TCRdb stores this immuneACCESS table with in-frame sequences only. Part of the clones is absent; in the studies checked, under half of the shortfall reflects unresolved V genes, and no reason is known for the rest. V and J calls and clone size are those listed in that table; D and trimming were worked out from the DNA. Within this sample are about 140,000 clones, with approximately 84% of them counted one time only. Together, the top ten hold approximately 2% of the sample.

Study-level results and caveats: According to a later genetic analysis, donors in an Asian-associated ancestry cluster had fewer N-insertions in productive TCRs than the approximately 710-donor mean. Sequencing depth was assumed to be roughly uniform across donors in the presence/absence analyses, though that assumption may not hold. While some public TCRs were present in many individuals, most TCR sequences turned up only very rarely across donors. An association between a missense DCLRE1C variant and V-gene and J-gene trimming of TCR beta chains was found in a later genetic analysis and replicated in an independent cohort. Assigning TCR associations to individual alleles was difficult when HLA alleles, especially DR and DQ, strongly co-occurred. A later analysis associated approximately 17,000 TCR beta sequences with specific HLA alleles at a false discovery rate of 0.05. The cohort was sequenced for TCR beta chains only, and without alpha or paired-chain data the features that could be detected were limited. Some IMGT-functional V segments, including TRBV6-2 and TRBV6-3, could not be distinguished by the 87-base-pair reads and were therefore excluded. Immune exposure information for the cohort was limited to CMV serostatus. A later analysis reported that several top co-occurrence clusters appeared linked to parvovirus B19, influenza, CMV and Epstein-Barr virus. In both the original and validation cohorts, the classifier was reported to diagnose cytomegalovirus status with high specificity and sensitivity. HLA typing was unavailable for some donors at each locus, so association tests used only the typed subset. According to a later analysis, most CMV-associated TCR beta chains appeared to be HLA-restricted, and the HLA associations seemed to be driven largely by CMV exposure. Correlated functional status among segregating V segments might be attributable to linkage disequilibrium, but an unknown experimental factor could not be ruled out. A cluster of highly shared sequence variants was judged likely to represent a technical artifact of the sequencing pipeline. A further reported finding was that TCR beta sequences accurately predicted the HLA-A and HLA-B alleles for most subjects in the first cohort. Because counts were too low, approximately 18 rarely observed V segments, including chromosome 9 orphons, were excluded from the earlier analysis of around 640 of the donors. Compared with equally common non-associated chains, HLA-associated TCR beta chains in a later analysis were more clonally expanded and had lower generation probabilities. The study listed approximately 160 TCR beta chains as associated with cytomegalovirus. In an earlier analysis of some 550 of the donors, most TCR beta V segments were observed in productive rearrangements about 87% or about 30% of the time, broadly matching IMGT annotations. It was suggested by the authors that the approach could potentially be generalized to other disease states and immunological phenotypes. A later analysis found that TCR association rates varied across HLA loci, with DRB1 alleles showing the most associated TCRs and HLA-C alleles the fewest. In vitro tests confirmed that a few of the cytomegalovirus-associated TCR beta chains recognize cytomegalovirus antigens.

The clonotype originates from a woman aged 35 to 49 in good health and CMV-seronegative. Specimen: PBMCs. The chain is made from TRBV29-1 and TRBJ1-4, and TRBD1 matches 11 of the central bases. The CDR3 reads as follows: CSASGTGGISEKLFF. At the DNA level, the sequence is TGCAGCGCCTCCGGGACAGGGGGTATAAGTGAAAAACTGTTTTTT.